This is a list of T cell receptor beta chains from one sample in a study of metastatic and nonmetastatic thyroid tumors. TCRdb reanalyzed the PCR reads with MiXCR. This sample has roughly 55,000 clones, with 15% to 20% found just once. The specimen was blood. These receptors originate from a male donor with papillary thyroid cancer or a benign thyroid nodule (not recorded which). Some clones in this sample may be carry-over from other donors' samples. Both conserved end residues are part of each CDR3. Each record gives: V gene, J gene, CDR3 protein.

>TRBV24-1|TRBJ2-3
CATSHRGNVDTQYF
>TRBV12-3/TRBV12-4|TRBJ1-1
CASSTGANTEAFF
>TRBV10-3|TRBJ2-5
CAISAQETQYF
>TRBV7-2|TRBJ2-1
CASSLYGNNEQFF
>TRBV19|TRBJ1-1
CATRTGGTEAFF
>TRBV7-3|TRBJ2-4
CASSFRTSGRSEAKNIQYF
>TRBV10-3|TRBJ2-3
CAISESKLVSDTQYF
>TRBV10-2|TRBJ1-1
CASSPQKGVMNTEDFF
>TRBV9|TRBJ2-1
CASSDEGGHNEQFF
>TRBV6-1|TRBJ2-7
CASSSPGQGYYEQYF
>TRBV7-8|TRBJ1-5
CASSWTGGNSNQPQHF
>TRBV5-1|TRBJ1-1
CASSHIVGRANTEAFF
>TRBV19|TRBJ2-2
CASSRDRVNGELFF
>TRBV30|TRBJ2-1
CAWGNGVDEQFF
>TRBV24-1|TRBJ2-2
CATRGEPTGGELFF
>TRBV20-1|TRBJ2-7
CSAPGVGLYEQYF
>TRBV7-2|TRBJ1-6
CASSDGQVSYNSPLHF
>TRBV3-1|TRBJ1-1
CASSQGQGLTEAFF
>TRBV6-1|TRBJ1-2
CASSPDSQTLGYTF
>TRBV5-1|TRBJ2-2
CASSLGGPGNTGELFF
>TRBV7-2|TRBJ2-5
CASSLKGSETQYF
>TRBV10-2|TRBJ2-1
CASSEWEREGHNEQFF
>TRBV2|TRBJ2-7
CASSVRGVSNSYEQYF
>TRBV7-2|TRBJ2-7
CASSLRAGAASYDQYF
>TRBV28|TRBJ1-5
CASSLFSTGLQPQHF
>TRBV6-5|TRBJ1-1
CASSYGAGFIMNTEAFF
>TRBV19|TRBJ2-3
CASSIGSWAYTQYF
>TRBV29-1|TRBJ2-4
CSVIATDSNIQYF
>TRBV7-2|TRBJ2-3
CASSLAAGKSDTQYF
>TRBV28|TRBJ1-6
CASGGPSQISALHF
>TRBV20-1|TRBJ2-5
CSAPTSGGVGETQYF
>TRBV5-1|TRBJ1-3
CASSFGDSTIYF
>TRBV5-1|TRBJ2-3
CASSYTGTDTQYF
>TRBV7-2|TRBJ1-2
CASSSGHTTGYGYTF
>TRBV3-1|TRBJ2-5
CASIQGGGLSSQYF
>TRBV14|TRBJ1-3
CASSQHKGSSGNTIYF
>TRBV12-3/TRBV12-4|TRBJ2-1
CASILSGNEQFF
>TRBV19|TRBJ2-3
CASGGGAWDTQYF
>TRBV7-8|TRBJ2-4
CASSPRTSGRRFNIQYF
>TRBV19|TRBJ1-5
CASSQDSNSNQPQHF
>TRBV9|TRBJ1-6
CASSSAQGSSPLHF
>TRBV6-1|TRBJ1-1
CASSSLHRGYKNTEAFF
>TRBV18|TRBJ2-2
CASSPGTADTGELFF
>TRBV11-1|TRBJ1-2
CASSLGGWGQNYYGYTF
>TRBV19|TRBJ2-1
CASSPSDFGTLYNEQFF
>TRBV27|TRBJ2-5
CASSLWRSETQYF
>TRBV11-2|TRBJ1-2
CASSPFGLPYGYTF
>TRBV20-1|TRBJ2-1
CSARWDRSYNDQLF
>TRBV12-3/TRBV12-4|TRBJ2-2
CASSLGSSKGGANTGELFF
>TRBV6-5|TRBJ1-1
CASSYTGLRDTEAFF
>TRBV7-6|TRBJ1-6
CASSLRATSPLHF
>TRBV19|TRBJ2-3
CASSTQGFSTDTQYF
>TRBV25-1|TRBJ1-5
CASSDGRVQSGGNQTQHF
>TRBV10-3|TRBJ1-1
CAISDKMNTEAFF
>TRBV5-4|TRBJ1-1
CASSLDRGLNTEAFF
>TRBV2|TRBJ1-1
CASSPGPLDPTEAFF
>TRBV5-1|TRBJ2-1
CASSLYNEQFF
>TRBV9|TRBJ2-5
CASSKGQANFQETQYF